These T cell receptor beta chains were read from a single sample in a study of T cell responses to AZD1222 COVID-19 vaccine. Some clones are missing from TCRdb's copy, which holds only in-frame ones; the method was immunoSEQ multiplex PCR. The sample holds about 150,000 clones, nearly 95% seen once. The sample here was peripheral blood, taken on day 0 of AZD1222 vaccination. These receptors all stem from an adult in good health. Each CDR3 is given with its conserved first and last residue. Each record gives: V gene, clone size, J gene, D gene, CDR3 protein, CDR3 DNA. A D gene is named only where the DNA matches it firmly. A clone size is listed for some rows: how often the clone was seen (once, few, many), or a class if it is expanded.

>TRBV29-1|-|TRBJ2-7|TRBD1
CSVEERGRGLYEQYF
TGCAGCGTTGAAGAAAGGGGCAGGGGGCTCTACGAGCAGTACTTC
>TRBV19|few|TRBJ1-5|-
CASSMSREGNQPQHF
TGTGCCAGTAGTATGAGCCGAGAGGGCAATCAGCCCCAGCATTTT
>TRBV13|-|TRBJ2-7|-
CASSLRRRDSGYEQYF
TGTGCCAGCAGCTTACGCAGGCGGGATAGCGGCTACGAGCAGTACTTC
>TRBV2|-|TRBJ2-7|TRBD1
CATCPTGEDYEQYF
TGTGCCACCTGCCCGACAGGGGAGGACTACGAGCAGTACTTC
>TRBV7-8|once|TRBJ2-4|-
CASSVELRSLAKNIQYF
TGTGCCAGCAGCGTCGAGCTGCGGAGCCTAGCCAAAAACATTCAGTACTTC
>TRBV24-1|-|TRBJ1-2|-
CATSAGHNYGYTF
TGTGCCACCAGTGCTGGACATAACTATGGCTACACCTTC
>TRBV7-6|few|TRBJ2-7|-
CASSPDLRRPPYEQYF
TGTGCCAGCAGTCCCGATTTGCGGCGTCCTCCATACGAGCAGTACTTC
>TRBV20-1|-|TRBJ1-1|-
CSASRGGLNTEAFF
TGCAGTGCTAGTCGAGGAGGCTTGAACACTGAAGCTTTCTTT
>TRBV11-2|-|TRBJ1-4|-
CASSLMRTNEKLFF
TGTGCCAGCAGCTTAATGAGGACTAATGAAAAACTGTTTTTT
>TRBV9|-|TRBJ1-6|-
CASSLQESVINNSPLHF
TGTGCCAGCAGCCTCCAGGAGTCAGTCATCAATAATTCACCCCTCCACTTT
>TRBV18|once|TRBJ2-1|-
CASSPLRGGGEGPYEQFF
TGTGCCAGCTCACCACTAAGGGGGGGTGGTGAGGGCCCCTATGAGCAGTTCTTC
>TRBV6-1|-|TRBJ1-5|-
CASSEGAYSNQPQHF
TGTGCCAGCAGTGAAGGTGCATATAGCAATCAGCCCCAGCATTTT
>TRBV24-1|-|TRBJ2-1|-
CATSGTKSSYNEQFF
TGTGCCACCAGTGGGACGAAGAGCTCCTACAATGAGCAGTTCTTC
>TRBV25-1|-|TRBJ2-7|TRBD2
CASSGESSGIYEQYF
TGTGCCAGCAGTGGGGAGTCTAGCGGGATATACGAGCAGTACTTC
>TRBV5-1|-|TRBJ2-1|TRBD1
CASSFTPQGATYNEQFF
TGCGCCAGCAGTTTTACCCCTCAGGGGGCTACCTACAATGAGCAGTTCTTC
>TRBV4-1|-|TRBJ2-4|-
CASSPLSAGTPKNIQYF
TGCGCCAGCAGCCCCCTCAGCGCCGGGACCCCGAAGAACATTCAGTACTTC
>TRBV5-4|-|TRBJ2-7|TRBD2
CASSEAGMSSYEQYF
TGTGCCAGCAGCGAAGCGGGGATGTCCTCCTACGAGCAGTACTTC
>TRBV18|-|TRBJ1-2|TRBD1
CASSGQGNYGYTF
TGTGCCAGCTCAGGACAGGGGAACTATGGCTACACCTTC
>TRBV6-4|-|TRBJ2-1|TRBD2
CASSDSTSGSNEQFF
TGTGCCAGCAGTGACTCGACTAGCGGGAGCAATGAACAGTTCTTC
>TRBV19|-|TRBJ2-6|TRBD1
CASWDRGLGGANVLTF
TGTGCCAGTTGGGACAGGGGGCTAGGTGGGGCCAACGTCCTGACTTTC
>TRBV10-3|-|TRBJ2-1|-
CAATESDEQFF
TGTGCCGCCACCGAAAGCGATGAGCAGTTCTTC
>TRBV5-6|-|TRBJ1-6|-
CASSLSGTSTYNSPLHF
TGTGCCAGCAGCTTGTCCGGGACATCGACCTATAATTCACCCCTCCACTTT
>TRBV7-3|-|TRBJ2-1|TRBD2
CASSSAGGSYNEQFF
TGTGCCAGCAGCTCCGCGGGGGGTTCCTACAATGAGCAGTTCTTC
>TRBV19|-|TRBJ2-3|TRBD2
CASSKGTSGRTFTDTQYF
TGTGCCAGTAGCAAAGGGACTAGCGGGAGGACCTTCACAGATACGCAGTATTTT
>TRBV19|-|TRBJ2-2|-
CASRGAGELFF
TGTGCCAGTCGGGGAGCCGGGGAGCTGTTTTTT
>TRBV30|-|TRBJ2-3|-
CAWSVGFQDTDTQYF
TGTGCCTGGAGTGTTGGGTTCCAGGACACAGATACGCAGTATTTT
>TRBV19|-|TRBJ2-7|TRBD2
CASSSGTTYEQYF
TGTGCCAGTAGTAGCGGGACTACCTACGAGCAGTACTTC
>TRBV9|-|TRBJ1-3|-
CASSPRDYSGNTIYF
TGTGCCAGCAGCCCCCGGGACTACTCTGGAAACACCATATATTTT
>TRBV7-8|-|TRBJ1-5|TRBD1
CASSLGQGSSQPQHF
TGTGCCAGCAGCCTGGGACAGGGAAGCTCTCAGCCCCAGCATTTT
>TRBV7-8|-|TRBJ2-1|-
CASSLRLVSHNEQFF
TGTGCCAGCAGCTTAAGGCTAGTCAGCCACAATGAGCAGTTCTTC
>TRBV9|once|TRBJ2-1|-
CASSVVGSAPYNEQFF
TGTGCCAGCAGCGTAGTCGGGTCGGCCCCCTACAATGAGCAGTTCTTC
>TRBV11-2|-|TRBJ2-2|-
CASSLVPGRTTGELFF
TGTGCCAGCAGCTTAGTACCAGGCCGTACCACCGGGGAGCTGTTTTTT
>TRBV27|-|TRBJ2-7|-
CASSLVYSSYEQYF
TGTGCCAGCAGTTTAGTTTACTCCTCCTACGAGCAGTACTTC
>TRBV7-2|once|TRBJ1-1|-
CASSLGQGINTEAFF
TGTGCCAGCAGCTTAGGTCAGGGTATTAACACTGAAGCTTTCTTT
>TRBV28|-|TRBJ2-5|TRBD2
CASSLPSSGRLGKTQYF
TGTGCCAGCAGTTTACCCTCTAGCGGGAGGTTGGGAAAGACCCAGTACTTC
>TRBV11-3|-|TRBJ2-1|TRBD2
CASSRFGLAGVNEQFF
TGTGCCAGCAGCCGCTTCGGACTAGCGGGAGTCAATGAGCAGTTCTTC
>TRBV28|-|TRBJ1-5|-
CASSFPGREHGQPQHF
TGTGCCAGCAGTTTCCCTGGGAGGGAGCACGGTCAGCCCCAGCATTTT
>TRBV4-2|-|TRBJ1-4|TRBD1
CASSQRTGRTTNEKLFF
TGTGCCAGCAGCCAGAGGACAGGCAGGACAACTAATGAAAAACTGTTTTTT
>TRBV7-9|-|TRBJ1-3|-
CASSGRRKSSGNTIYF
TGTGCCAGCAGCGGCAGGAGGAAGAGCTCTGGAAACACCATATATTTT
>TRBV29-1|-|TRBJ1-2|-
CSAPGAADYGYTF
TGCAGCGCCCCAGGAGCGGCTGATTATGGCTACACCTTC
>TRBV19|-|TRBJ2-7|-
CASRNSDRSEQYF
TGTGCCAGTAGGAACTCAGACAGAAGCGAGCAGTACTTC
>TRBV4-1|-|TRBJ2-3|-
CASSQNQGTDTQYF
TGCGCCAGCAGCCAAAATCAGGGGACAGATACGCAGTATTTT
>TRBV7-8|-|TRBJ1-6|-
CASSLGHGSGSPLHF
TGTGCCAGCAGCTTAGGGCACGGTTCAGGTTCACCCCTCCACTTT
>TRBV21-1|-|TRBJ1-5|-
CAQSPTRGFYSNQPQHF
TGTGCACAATCTCCGACACGTGGGTTCTATAGCAATCAGCCCCAGCATTTT
>TRBV6-5|-|TRBJ2-7|-
CASMDSSYEQYF
TGTGCCAGCATGGACAGTTCCTACGAGCAGTACTTC
>TRBV9|once|TRBJ2-7|TRBD1
CASSSGGSASYEQYF
TGTGCCAGCAGCTCAGGGGGTAGTGCCTCCTACGAGCAGTACTTC
>TRBV7-9|once|TRBJ1-4|-
CASSLTGAFEKLFF
TGTGCCAGCAGCTTAACGGGGGCCTTTGAAAAACTGTTTTTT
>TRBV5-1|once|TRBJ2-3|-
CASSLTGLKSDTQYF
TGCGCCAGCAGCTTAACAGGGTTGAAATCAGATACGCAGTATTTT
>TRBV5-1|-|TRBJ2-5|-
CASRLGPIGETQYF
TGCGCCAGCAGACTGGGACCGATCGGGGAGACCCAGTACTTC
>TRBV11-2|-|TRBJ2-3|-
CASSFADTQYF
TGTGCCAGCAGCTTTGCGGATACGCAGTATTTT
>TRBV15|-|TRBJ1-1|-
CATSRDSGEGEAFF
TGTGCCACCAGCAGGGACTCAGGGGAGGGTGAAGCTTTCTTT
>TRBV15|-|TRBJ1-3|-
CATSRPGSGNTIYF
TGTGCCACCAGCAGACCCGGCTCTGGAAACACCATATATTTT
>TRBV5-5|-|TRBJ1-4|-
CASSLEGGVSEKLFF
TGTGCCAGCAGCTTGGAGGGTGGGGTTAGTGAAAAACTGTTTTTT
>TRBV28|-|TRBJ1-1|-
CASRLRREAFF
TGTGCCAGCAGACTTAGAAGGGAAGCTTTCTTT